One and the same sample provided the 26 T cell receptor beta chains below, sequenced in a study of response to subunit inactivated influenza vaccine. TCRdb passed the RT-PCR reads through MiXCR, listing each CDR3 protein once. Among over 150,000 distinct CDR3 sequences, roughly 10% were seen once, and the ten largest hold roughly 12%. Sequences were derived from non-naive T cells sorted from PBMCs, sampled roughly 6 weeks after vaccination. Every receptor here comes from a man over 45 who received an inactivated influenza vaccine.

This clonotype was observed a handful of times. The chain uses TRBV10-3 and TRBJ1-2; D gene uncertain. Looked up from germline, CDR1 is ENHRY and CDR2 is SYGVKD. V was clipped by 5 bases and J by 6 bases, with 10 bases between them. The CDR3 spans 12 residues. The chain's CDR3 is CAISSPGNGYTF. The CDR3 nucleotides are TGTGCCATCAGTTCCCCTGGGAATGGCTACACCTTC.

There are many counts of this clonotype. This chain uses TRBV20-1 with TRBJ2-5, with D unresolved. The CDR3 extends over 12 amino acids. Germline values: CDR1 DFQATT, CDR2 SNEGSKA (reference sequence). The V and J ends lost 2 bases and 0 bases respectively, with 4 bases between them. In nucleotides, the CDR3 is TGCAGTGCTAGACGCAACCAAGAGACCCAGTACTTC. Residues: CSARRNQETQYF.

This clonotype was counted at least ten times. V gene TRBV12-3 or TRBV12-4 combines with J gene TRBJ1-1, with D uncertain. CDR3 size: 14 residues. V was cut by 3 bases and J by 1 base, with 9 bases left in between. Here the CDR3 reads CASSFYSQNTEAFF. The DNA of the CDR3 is TGTGCCAGCAGTTTCTACAGCCAGAACACTGAAGCTTTCTTT.

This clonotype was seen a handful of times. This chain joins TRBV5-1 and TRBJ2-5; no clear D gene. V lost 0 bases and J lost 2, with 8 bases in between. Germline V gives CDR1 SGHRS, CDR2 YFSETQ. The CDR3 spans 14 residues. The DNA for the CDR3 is TGCGCCAGCAGCTTGGAGGGCGGACAAGAGACCCAGTACTTC. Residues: CASSLEGGQETQYF.

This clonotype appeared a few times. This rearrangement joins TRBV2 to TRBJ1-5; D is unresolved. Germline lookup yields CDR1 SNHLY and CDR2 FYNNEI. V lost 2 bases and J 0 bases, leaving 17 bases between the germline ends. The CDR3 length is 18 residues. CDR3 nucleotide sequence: TGTGCCAGCAGTGAAACCCGACCCGGAAGAATTAGCAATCAGCCCCAGCATTTT. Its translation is CASSETRPGRISNQPQHF.

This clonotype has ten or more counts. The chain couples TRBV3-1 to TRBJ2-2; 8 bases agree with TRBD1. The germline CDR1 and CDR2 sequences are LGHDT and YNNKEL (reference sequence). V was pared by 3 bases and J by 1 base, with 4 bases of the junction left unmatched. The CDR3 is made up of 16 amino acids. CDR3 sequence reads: CASSHSGTGNTGELFF. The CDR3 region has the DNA TGTGCCAGCAGCCATTCCGGGACAGGGAACACCGGGGAGCTGTTTTTT.

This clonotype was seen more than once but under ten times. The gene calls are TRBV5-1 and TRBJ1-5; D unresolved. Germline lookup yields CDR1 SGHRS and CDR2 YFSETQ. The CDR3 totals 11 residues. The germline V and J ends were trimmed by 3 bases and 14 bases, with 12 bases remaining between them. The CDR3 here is CASSSPGPKHF. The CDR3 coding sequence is TGCGCCAGCAGCTCCCCCGGACCAAAGCATTTT.

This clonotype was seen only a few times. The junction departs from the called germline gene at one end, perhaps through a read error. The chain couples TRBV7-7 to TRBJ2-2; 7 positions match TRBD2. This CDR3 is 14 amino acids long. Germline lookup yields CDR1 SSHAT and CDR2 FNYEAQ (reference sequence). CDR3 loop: CASSLGLLTGELFF. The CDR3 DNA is TGTGCTAGCAGCTTGGGACTATTGACCGGGGAGCTGTTTTTT.

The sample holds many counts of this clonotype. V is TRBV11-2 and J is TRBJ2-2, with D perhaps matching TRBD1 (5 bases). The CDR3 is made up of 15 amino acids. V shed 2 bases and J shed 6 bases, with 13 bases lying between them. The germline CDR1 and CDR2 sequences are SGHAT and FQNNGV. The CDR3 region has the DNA TGTGCCAGCAGCTTACAGGGTCGGTGGTCCGGGGAGCTGTTTTTT. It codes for CASSLQGRWSGELFF.

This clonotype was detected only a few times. For the CDR3, the DNA is TGTGCCAGCAGACGTCACATAGACAGGGGTGAGCAGTTCTTC. Protein: CASRRHIDRGEQFF. The rearrangement joins TRBV12-3 or TRBV12-4 to TRBJ2-1, with TRBD1 matching over 8 bases. The CDR3 has 14 residues. V shed 6 bases, J shed 9 bases, and the junction held 10 bases outside the gene matches.

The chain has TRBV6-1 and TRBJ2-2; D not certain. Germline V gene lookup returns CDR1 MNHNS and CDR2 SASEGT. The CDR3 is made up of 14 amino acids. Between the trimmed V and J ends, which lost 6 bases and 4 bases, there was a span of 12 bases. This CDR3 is CASRPKPSTGELFF. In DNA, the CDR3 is TGTGCCAGCAGACCAAAGCCGTCCACCGGGGAGCTGTTTTTT.

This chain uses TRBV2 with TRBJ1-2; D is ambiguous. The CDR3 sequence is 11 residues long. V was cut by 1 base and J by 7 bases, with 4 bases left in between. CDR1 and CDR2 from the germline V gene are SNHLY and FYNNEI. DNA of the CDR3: TGTGCCAGCAGTGAAGAGGCTGGCTACACCTTC. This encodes CASSEEAGYTF.

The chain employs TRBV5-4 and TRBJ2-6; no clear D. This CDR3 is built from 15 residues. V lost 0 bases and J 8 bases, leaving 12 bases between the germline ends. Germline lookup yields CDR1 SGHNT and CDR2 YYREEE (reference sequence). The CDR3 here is CASSLEALSSNVLTF. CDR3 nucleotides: TGTGCCAGCAGCTTGGAAGCACTGTCGTCCAACGTCCTGACTTTC.

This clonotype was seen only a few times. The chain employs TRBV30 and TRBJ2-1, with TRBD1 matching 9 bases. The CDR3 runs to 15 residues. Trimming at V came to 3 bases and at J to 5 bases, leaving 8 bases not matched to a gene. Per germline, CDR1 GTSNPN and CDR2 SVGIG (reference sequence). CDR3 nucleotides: TGTGCCTGGAGGGCCCGGGACAGGGTCGACAATGAGCAGTTCTTC. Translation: CAWRARDRVDNEQFF.

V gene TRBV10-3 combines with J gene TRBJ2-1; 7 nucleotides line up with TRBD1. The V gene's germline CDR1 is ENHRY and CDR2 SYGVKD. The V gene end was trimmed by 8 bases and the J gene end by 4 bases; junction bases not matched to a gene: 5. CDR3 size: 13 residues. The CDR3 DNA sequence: TGTGCCATCGGACAGGCGAATTACAATGAGCAGTTCTTC. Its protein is CAIGQANYNEQFF.

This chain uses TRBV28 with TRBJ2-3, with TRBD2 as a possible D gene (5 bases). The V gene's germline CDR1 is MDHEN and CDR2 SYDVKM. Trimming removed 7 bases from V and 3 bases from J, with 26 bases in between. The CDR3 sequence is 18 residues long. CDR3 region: CASTNGGLFNPQTDTQYF. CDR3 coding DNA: TGTGCCAGCACCAACGGCGGGCTCTTTAACCCACAGACAGATACGCAGTATTTT.

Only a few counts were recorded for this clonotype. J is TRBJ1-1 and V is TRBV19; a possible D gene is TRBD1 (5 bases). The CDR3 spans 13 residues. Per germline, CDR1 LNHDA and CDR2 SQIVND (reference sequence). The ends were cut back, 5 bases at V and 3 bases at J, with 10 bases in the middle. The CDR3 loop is CASSPRGYTEAFF. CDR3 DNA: TGTGCCAGTAGTCCTCGGGGGTACACTGAAGCTTTCTTT.

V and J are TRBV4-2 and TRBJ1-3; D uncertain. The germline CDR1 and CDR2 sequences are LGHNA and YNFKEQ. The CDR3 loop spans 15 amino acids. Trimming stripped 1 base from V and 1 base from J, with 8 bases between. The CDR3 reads CASSQVRASGNTIYF. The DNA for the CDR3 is TGTGCCAGCAGCCAAGTGAGAGCATCTGGAAACACCATATATTTT.

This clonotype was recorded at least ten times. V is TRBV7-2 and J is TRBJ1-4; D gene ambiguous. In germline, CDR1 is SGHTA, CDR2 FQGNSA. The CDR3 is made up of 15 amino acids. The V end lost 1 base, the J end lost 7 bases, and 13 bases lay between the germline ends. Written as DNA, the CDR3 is TGTGCCAGCAGCTTAGTCATCGGTTGGGGTGAAAAACTGTTTTTT. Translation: CASSLVIGWGEKLFF.

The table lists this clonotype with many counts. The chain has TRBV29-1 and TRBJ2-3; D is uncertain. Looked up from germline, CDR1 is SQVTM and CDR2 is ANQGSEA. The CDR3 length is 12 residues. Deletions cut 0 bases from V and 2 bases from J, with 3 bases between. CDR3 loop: CSVEESTDTQYF. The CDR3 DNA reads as TGCAGCGTTGAAGAATCCACAGATACGCAGTATTTT.

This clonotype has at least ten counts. The CDR3 DNA follows: TGTGCCAGCACCATGGGAGGAAATCAGCCCCAGCATTTT. Translated: CASTMGGNQPQHF. The V gene is TRBV7-9, the J gene TRBJ1-5; no firm D call. Deletions cut 7 bases from V and 4 bases from J, with 11 bases between. The CDR3 contains 13 residues. The V gene's germline CDR1 is SEHNR and CDR2 FQNEAQ (reference sequence). Full variable domain (remainder filled in from reference TRBV7-9 and TRBJ1-5): DTGVSQNPRHKITKRGQNVTFRCDPISEHNRLYWYRQTLGQGPEFLTYFQNEAQLEKSRLLSDRFSAERPKGSFSTLEIQRTEQGDSAMYLCASTMGGNQPQHFGDGTRLSIL.

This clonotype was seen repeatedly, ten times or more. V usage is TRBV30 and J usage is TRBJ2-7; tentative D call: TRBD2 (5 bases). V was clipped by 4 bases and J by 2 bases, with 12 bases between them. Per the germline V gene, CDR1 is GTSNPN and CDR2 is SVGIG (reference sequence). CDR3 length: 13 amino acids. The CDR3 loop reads CAWKDFSTYEQYF. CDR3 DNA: TGTGCCTGGAAGGACTTTTCGACCTACGAGCAGTACTTC. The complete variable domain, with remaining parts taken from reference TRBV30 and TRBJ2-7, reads SQTIHQWPATLVQPVGSPLSLECTVEGTSNPNLYWYRQAAGRGLQLLFYSVGIGQISSEVPQNLSASRPQDRQFILSSKKLLLSDSGFYLCAWKDFSTYEQYFGPGTRLTVT.

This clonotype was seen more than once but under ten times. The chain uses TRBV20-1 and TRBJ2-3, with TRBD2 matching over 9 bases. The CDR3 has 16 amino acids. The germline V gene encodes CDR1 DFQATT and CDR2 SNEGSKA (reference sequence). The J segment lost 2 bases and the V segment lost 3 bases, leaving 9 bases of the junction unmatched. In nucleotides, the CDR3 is TGCAGTGCTAGTTCGGGAGCGGGAGGCCCCACAGATACGCAGTATTTT. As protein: CSASSGAGGPTDTQYF.

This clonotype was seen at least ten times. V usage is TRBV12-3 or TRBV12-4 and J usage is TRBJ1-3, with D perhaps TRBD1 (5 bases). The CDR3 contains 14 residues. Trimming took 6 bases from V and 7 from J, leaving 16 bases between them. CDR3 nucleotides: TGTGCCAGCAGGCACTACGCCGGGGGGAACACCATATATTTT. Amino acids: CASRHYAGGNTIYF.

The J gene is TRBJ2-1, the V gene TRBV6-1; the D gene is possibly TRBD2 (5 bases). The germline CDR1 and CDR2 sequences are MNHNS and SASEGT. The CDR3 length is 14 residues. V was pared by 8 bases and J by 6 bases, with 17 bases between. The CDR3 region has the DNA TGTGCCAGCGGAATGAGGGCCGGGGTCAATGAGCAGTTCTTC. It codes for CASGMRAGVNEQFF.

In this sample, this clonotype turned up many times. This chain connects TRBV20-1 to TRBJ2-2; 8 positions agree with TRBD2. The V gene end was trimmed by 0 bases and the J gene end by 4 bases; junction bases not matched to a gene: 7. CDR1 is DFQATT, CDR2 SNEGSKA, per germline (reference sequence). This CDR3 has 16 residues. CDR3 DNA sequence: TGCAGTGCTAGAGAGGCCGGGAGGGTGACCACCGGGGAGCTGTTTTTT. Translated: CSAREAGRVTTGELFF.